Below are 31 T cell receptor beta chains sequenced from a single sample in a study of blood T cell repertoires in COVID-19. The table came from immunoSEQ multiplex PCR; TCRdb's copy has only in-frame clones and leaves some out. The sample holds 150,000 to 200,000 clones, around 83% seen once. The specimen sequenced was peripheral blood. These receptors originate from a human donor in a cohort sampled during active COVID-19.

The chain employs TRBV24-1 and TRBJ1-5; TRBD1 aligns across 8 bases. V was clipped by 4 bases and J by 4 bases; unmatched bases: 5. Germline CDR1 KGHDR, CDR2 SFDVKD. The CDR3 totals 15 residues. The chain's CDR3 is CATSETGAGNQPQHF. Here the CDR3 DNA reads TGTGCCACCAGTGAGACAGGGGCGGGAAATCAGCCCCAGCATTTT.

In nucleotides, the CDR3 is TGTGCCAGCAGCGTAGGGAGGGGCGTAACTAACTATGGCTACACCTTC. Protein product: CASSVGRGVTNYGYTF. The chain uses TRBV9 and TRBJ1-2; possibly TRBD1 for D (5 bases). Germline V CDR1 and CDR2: SGDLS, YYNGEE. The CDR3 is made up of 16 amino acids. V was trimmed by 0 bases and J by 0 bases, leaving 12 bases between them.

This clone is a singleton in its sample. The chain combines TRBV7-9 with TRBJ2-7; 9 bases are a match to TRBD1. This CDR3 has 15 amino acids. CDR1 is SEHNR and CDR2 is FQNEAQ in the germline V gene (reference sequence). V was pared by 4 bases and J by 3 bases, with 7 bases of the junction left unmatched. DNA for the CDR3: TGTGCCAGCAGCTACCAAGACAGGGGGGTCTACGAGCAGTACTTC. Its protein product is CASSYQDRGVYEQYF.

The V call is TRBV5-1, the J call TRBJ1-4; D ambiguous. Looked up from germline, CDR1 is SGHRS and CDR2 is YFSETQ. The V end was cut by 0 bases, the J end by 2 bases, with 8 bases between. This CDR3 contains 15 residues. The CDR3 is CASSLVAGTNEKLFF. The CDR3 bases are TGCGCCAGCAGCTTGGTGGCGGGGACTAATGAAAAACTGTTTTTT.

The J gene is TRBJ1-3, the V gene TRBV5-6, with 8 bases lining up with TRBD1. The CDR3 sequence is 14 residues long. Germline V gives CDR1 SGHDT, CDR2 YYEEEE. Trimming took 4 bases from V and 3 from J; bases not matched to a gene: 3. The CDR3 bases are TGTGCCAGCAGCCAGGACAGGGTTGGAAACACCATATATTTT. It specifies CASSQDRVGNTIYF. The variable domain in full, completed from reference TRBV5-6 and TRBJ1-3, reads DAGVTQSPTHLIKTRGQQVTLRCSPKSGHDTVSWYQQALGQGPQFIFQYYEEEERQRGNFPDRFSGHQFPNYSSELNVNALLLGDSALYLCASSQDRVGNTIYFGEGSWLTVV.

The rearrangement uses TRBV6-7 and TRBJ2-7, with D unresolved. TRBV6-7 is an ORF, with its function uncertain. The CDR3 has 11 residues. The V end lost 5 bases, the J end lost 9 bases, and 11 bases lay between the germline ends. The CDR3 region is CASSPRLRQYF. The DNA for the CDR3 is TGTGCCAGCAGTCCACGCTTGAGGCAGTACTTC.

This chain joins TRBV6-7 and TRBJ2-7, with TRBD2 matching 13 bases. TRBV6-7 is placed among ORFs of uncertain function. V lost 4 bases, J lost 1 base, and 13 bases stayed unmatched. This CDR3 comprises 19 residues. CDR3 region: CASSSGLAGVSSPSYEQYF. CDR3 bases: TGTGCCAGCAGTTCCGGACTAGCGGGAGTATCCTCCCCTTCCTACGAGCAGTACTTC.

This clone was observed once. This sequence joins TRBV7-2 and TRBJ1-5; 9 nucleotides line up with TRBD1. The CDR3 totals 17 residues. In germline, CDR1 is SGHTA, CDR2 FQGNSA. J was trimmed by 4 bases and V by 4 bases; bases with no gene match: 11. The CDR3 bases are TGTGCCAGCAGCTCCGGGACAGGGAGGGGTGTGAATCAGCCCCAGCATTTT. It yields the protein CASSSGTGRGVNQPQHF.

The DNA for the CDR3 is TGTGCCAGCAGTTATATGACAATAACCGGGGAGCTGTTTTTT. Amino acids: CASSYMTITGELFF. This sequence joins TRBV6-5 and TRBJ2-2; D is unclear. V was clipped by 3 bases and J by 5 bases, with 10 bases between them. CDR3 length equals 14 residues. Germline CDR1 reads MNHEY; CDR2 reads SVGAGI.

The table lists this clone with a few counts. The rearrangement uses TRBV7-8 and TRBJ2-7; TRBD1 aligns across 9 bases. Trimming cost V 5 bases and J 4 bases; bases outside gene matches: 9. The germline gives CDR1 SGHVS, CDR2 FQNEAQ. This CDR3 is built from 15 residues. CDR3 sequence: CASSGSTGGKYEQYF. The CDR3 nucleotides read TGTGCCAGCAGCGGCTCGACAGGGGGAAAGTACGAGCAGTACTTC. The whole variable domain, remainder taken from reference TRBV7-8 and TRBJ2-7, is GAGVSQSPRYKVAKRGQDVALRCDPISGHVSLFWYQQALGQGPEFLTYFQNEAQLDKSGLPSDRFFAERPEGSVSTLKIQRTQQEDSAVYLCASSGSTGGKYEQYFGPGTRLTVT.

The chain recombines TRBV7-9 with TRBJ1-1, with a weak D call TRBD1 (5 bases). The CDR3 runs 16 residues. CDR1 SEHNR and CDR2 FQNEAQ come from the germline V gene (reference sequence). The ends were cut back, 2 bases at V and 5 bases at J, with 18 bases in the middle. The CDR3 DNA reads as TGTGCCAGCAGCTTAATCGCAGATTGGGCAGGGACTGAAGCTTTCTTT. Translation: CASSLIADWAGTEAFF.

Here the CDR3 DNA reads TGTGCCAGCCACCCGGGACTAGCGGGAGGGCGAGAAACCGGGGAGCTGTTTTTT. This gives the protein CASHPGLAGGRETGELFF. The chain employs TRBV9 and TRBJ2-2; 16 nucleotides align to TRBD2. V lost 7 bases and J lost 5; bases outside the gene matches: 11. Germline lookup yields CDR1 SGDLS and CDR2 YYNGEE. The CDR3 covers 18 residues. The whole variable domain, filled in from reference TRBV9 and TRBJ2-2, reads DSGVTQTPKHLITATGQRVTLRCSPRSGDLSVYWYQQSLDQGLQFLIQYYNGEERAKGNILERFSAQQFPDLHSELNLSSLELGDSALYFCASHPGLAGGRETGELFFGEGSRLTVL.

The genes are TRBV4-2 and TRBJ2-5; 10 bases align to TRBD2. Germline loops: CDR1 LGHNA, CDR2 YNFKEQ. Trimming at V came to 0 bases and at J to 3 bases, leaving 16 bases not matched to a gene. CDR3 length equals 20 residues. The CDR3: CASSQDRPSGRRAGEETQYF. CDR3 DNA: TGTGCCAGCAGCCAAGATAGGCCTAGCGGGAGACGGGCAGGTGAAGAGACCCAGTACTTC.

CDR3 sequence reads: CASSEASTGLSGNTIYF. In DNA, the CDR3 is TGTGCCAGCAGTGAAGCCTCTACAGGGTTATCTGGAAACACCATATATTTT. The gene calls are TRBV25-1 and TRBJ1-3, with a tentative D call TRBD1 (6 bases). The CDR3 covers 17 residues. Trimming left V 2 bases short and J 1 base short, with 15 bases between. Germline V gives CDR1 MGHDK, CDR2 SYGVNS.

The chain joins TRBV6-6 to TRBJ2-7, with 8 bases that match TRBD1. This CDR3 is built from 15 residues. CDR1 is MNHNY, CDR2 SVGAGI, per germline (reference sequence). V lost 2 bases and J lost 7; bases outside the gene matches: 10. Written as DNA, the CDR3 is TGTGCCAGCAGTTACCCCGCGACAGGGGCGGAAGAGCAGTACTTC. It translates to CASSYPATGAEEQYF.

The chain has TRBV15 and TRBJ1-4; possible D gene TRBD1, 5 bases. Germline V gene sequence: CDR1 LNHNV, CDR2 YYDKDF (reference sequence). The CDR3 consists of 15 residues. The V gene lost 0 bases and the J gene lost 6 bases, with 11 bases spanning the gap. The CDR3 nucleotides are TGTGCCACCAGCAGAGATAGGGGCGGTGATGAAAAACTGTTTTTT. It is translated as CATSRDRGGDEKLFF.

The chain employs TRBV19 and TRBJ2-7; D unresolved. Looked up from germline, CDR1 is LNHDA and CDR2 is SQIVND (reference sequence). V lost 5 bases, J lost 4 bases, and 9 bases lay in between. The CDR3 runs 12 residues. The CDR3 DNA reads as TGTGCCAGTAGTGTTTCACAGTACGAGCAGTACTTC. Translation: CASSVSQYEQYF.

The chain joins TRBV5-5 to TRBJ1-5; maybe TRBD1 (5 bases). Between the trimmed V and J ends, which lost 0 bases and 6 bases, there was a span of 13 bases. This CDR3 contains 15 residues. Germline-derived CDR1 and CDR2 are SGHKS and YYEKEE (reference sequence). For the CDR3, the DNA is TGTGCCAGCAGCTTGGCCCCGACAGAGCGTCAGCCCCAGCATTTT. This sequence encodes CASSLAPTERQPQHF.

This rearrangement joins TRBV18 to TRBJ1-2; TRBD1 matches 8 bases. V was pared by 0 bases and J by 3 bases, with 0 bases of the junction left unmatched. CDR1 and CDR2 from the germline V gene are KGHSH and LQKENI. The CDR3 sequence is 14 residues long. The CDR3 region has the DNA TGTGCCAGCTCACCACCGACAGGGGACTATGGCTACACCTTC. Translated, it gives CASSPPTGDYGYTF.

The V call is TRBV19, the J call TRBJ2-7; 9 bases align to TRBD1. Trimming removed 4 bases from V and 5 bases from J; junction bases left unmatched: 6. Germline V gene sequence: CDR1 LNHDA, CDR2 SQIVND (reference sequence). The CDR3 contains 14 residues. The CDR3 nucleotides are TGTGCCAGTAGTACTCCCGGGACAGGGAACGAGCAGTACTTC. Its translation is CASSTPGTGNEQYF.

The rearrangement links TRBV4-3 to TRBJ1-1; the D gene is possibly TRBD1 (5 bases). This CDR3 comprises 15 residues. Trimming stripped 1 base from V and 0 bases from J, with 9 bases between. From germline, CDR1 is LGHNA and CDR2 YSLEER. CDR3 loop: CASSQARQMNTEAFF. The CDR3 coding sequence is TGCGCCAGCAGCCAAGCGAGACAGATGAACACTGAAGCTTTCTTT.

The CDR3: CASSINVVSPYEQYF. DNA of the CDR3: TGTGCCAGTAGTATAAACGTAGTATCTCCCTACGAGCAGTACTTC. The V and J genes are TRBV19 and TRBJ2-7; D is undetermined. This CDR3 region has 15 residues. V was pared by 2 bases and J by 2 bases, with 13 bases between. CDR1 LNHDA and CDR2 SQIVND come from the germline V gene (reference sequence).

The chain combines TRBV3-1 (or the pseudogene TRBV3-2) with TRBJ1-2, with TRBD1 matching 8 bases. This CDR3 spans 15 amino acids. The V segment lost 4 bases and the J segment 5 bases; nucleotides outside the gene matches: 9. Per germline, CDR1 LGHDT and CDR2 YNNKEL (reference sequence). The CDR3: CASSPTGEARYGYTF. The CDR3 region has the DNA TGTGCCAGCAGCCCGACAGGGGAGGCCAGGTATGGCTACACCTTC.

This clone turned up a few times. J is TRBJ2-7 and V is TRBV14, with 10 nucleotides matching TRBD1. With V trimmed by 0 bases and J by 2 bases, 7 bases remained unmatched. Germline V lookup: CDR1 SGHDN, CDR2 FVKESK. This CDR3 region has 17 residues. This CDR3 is CASSQDRGTGDPYEQYF. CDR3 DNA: TGTGCCAGCAGCCAAGATAGAGGGACAGGGGATCCCTACGAGCAGTACTTC.

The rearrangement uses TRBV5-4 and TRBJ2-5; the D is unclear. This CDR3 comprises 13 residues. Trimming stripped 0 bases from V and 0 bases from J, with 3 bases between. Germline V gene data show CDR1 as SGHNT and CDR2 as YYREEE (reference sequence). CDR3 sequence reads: CASSLDYQETQYF. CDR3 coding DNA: TGTGCCAGCAGCTTGGACTACCAAGAGACCCAGTACTTC.

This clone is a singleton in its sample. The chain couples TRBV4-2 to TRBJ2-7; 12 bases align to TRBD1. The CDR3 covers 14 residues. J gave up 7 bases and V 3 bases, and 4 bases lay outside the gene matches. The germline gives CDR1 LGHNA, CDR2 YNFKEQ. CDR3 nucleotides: TGTGCCAGCAGCCAGGGACAGGGGGCTGGAGAGCAGTACTTC. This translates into CASSQGQGAGEQYF.

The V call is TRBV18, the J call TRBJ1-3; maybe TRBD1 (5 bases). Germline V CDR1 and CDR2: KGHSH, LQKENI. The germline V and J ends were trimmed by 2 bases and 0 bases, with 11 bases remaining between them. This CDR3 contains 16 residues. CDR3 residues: CASSPAPGNSGNTIYF. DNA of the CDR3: TGTGCCAGCTCACCAGCGCCAGGGAACTCTGGAAACACCATATATTTT.

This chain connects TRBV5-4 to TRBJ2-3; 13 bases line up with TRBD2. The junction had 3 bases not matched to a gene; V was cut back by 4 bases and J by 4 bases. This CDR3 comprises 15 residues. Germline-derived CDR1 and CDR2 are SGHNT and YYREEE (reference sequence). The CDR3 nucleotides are TGTGCCAGCAGCCGAGGACTAGCGGGAGCAGATACGCAGTATTTT. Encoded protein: CASSRGLAGADTQYF. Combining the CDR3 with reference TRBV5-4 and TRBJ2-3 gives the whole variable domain ETGVTQSPTHLIKTRGQQVTLRCSSQSGHNTVSWYQQALGQGPQFIFQYYREEENGRGNFPPRFSGLQFPNYSSELNVNALELDDSALYLCASSRGLAGADTQYFGPGTRLTVL.

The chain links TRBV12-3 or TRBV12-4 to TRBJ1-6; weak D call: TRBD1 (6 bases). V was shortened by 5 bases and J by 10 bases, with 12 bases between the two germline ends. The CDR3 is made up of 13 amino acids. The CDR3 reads CASSRTGYSPLHF. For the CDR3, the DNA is TGTGCCAGCAGTCGAACAGGGTACTCACCCCTCCACTTT.

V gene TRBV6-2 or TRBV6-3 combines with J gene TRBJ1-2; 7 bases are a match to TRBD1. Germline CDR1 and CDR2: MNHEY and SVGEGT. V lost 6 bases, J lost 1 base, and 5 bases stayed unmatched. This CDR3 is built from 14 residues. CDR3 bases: TGTGCCAGCAGCCCCGGACAGGTTAACTATGGCTACACCTTC. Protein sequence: CASSPGQVNYGYTF.

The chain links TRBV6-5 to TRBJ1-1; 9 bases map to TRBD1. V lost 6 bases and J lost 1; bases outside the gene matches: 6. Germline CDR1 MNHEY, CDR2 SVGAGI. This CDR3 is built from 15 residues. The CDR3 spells CASRDGQGRNTEAFF. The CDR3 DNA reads TGTGCCAGCAGGGACGGACAGGGGAGGAACACTGAAGCTTTCTTT.